Below are 20 T cell receptor beta chains sequenced from a single sample in a study of regulatory T cells in long-lasting Graves disease. Specified time point: newly diagnosed GD, antithyroid drugs for less than 3 months. From PBMCs, RNA was extracted and then used to make the TCR library. Libraries of TCR beta came from iRepertoire HTBI primers plus Arm-PCR of CDR3 regions. Each CDR3 protein is one row after TCRdb ran MiXCR on the multiplex PCR reads. The sample has around 480,000 distinct CDR3 sequences, 16% seen once. This sample also appeared in a second study, on T cells in Graves' hyperthyroidism and ophthalmopathy.

The sample consisted of peripheral blood mononuclear cells (PBMCs), taken at new diagnosis, from a patient treated with antithyroid drugs. The receptors originated from a woman aged 35-65 years with Graves disease.

This clonotype was counted many times. The gene calls are TRBV2 and TRBJ1-2; D is ambiguous. This CDR3 comprises 11 residues. Trimming cost V 6 bases and J 5 bases, with 7 bases left between them. Germline values: CDR1 SNHLY, CDR2 FYNNEI. CDR3 sequence (DNA): TGTGCCAGCAGGCGGGAGTATGGCTACACCTTC. This codes for CASRREYGYTF. Complete variable domain (other parts from reference TRBV2 and TRBJ1-2): EPEVTQTPSHQVTQMGQEVILRCVPISNHLYFYWYRQILGQKVEFLVSFYNNEISEKSEIFDDQFSVERPDGSNFTLKIRSTKLEDSAMYFCASRREYGYTFGSGTRLTVV.

This clonotype was seen at least ten times. The gene calls are TRBV12-3 or TRBV12-4 and TRBJ1-2; the D gene is possibly TRBD1 (5 bases). The CDR3 is 16 residues long. V lost 6 bases, J lost 1 base, and 18 bases lay in between. In DNA, the CDR3 is TGTGCCAGCAGCGAGGGAGGGGCGGGGGTTAACTATGGCTACACCTTC. It codes for CASSEGGAGVNYGYTF.

This clonotype has only a few counts. This chain connects TRBV19 to TRBJ2-4, with a tentative D call TRBD1 (6 bases). This CDR3 has 16 residues. Germline V gives CDR1 LNHDA, CDR2 SQIVND (reference sequence). The ends were cut back, 2 bases at V and 0 bases at J, with 11 bases in the middle. This CDR3 is CASSISTGLAKNIQYF. The DNA for the CDR3 is TGTGCCAGTAGTATATCGACAGGTTTAGCCAAAAACATTCAGTACTTC.

The sample holds many counts of this clonotype. The genes are TRBV6-1 and TRBJ1-2; perhaps TRBD1 as D (5 bases). With 5 bases removed from V and 0 bases from J, the gap between germline ends came to 16 bases. This CDR3 is 16 amino acids long. Per the germline V gene, CDR1 is MNHNS and CDR2 is SASEGT. The DNA of the CDR3 is TGTGCCAGCAGTCTAAGGGACGGCCGGACTAACTATGGCTACACCTTC. Translation: CASSLRDGRTNYGYTF.

This CDR3 reads CASSRSQGDTYNEQFF. The CDR3 DNA follows: TGTGCCAGCAGCCGTTCACAGGGGGATACCTACAATGAGCAGTTCTTC. The rearrangement joins TRBV6-1 to TRBJ2-1, with 8 bases that match TRBD1. The junction had 9 bases not matched to a gene; V was cut back by 6 bases and J by 2 bases. Germline V gene sequence: CDR1 MNHNS, CDR2 SASEGT. There are 16 residues in the CDR3.

This clonotype was picked up many times. J is TRBJ1-2 and V is TRBV28, with 8 bases identical to TRBD1. Germline CDR1 reads MDHEN; CDR2 reads SYDVKM. V gave up 7 bases and J gave up 8 bases; unmatched junction bases: 6. The CDR3 consists of 12 residues. CDR3 residues: CASIGTGGGYTF. The CDR3 bases are TGTGCCAGCATCGGGACAGGAGGAGGCTACACCTTC.

This clonotype was observed many times. The genes are TRBV5-1 and TRBJ2-1; 9 bases are a match to TRBD2. This CDR3 is 15 amino acids long. Germline CDR1 and CDR2: SGHRS and YFSETQ. V gave up 2 bases and J gave up 0 bases; unmatched junction bases: 0. The CDR3 DNA is TGCGCCAGCAGCTTTAGCGGGAGCTCCTACAATGAGCAGTTCTTC. This gives the protein CASSFSGSSYNEQFF.

In its sample, this clonotype was seen a few times. V gene TRBV28 combines with J gene TRBJ1-5, with a weak D call TRBD1 (6 bases). Trimming took off 6 bases at V and 5 bases at J, with 20 bases between the two ends. This CDR3 has 16 residues. From germline, CDR1 is MDHEN and CDR2 SYDVKM. The CDR3 coding sequence is TGTGCCAGCAGCCCCGGTGGGCAGGGGAGTCATCAGCCCCAGCATTTT. Translating gives CASSPGGQGSHQPQHF. Variable domain in full (rest from reference TRBV28 and TRBJ1-5): DVKVTQSSRYLVKRTGEKVFLECVQDMDHENMFWYRQDPGLGLRLIYFSYDVKMKEKGDIPEGYSVSREKKERFSLILESASTNQTSMYLCASSPGGQGSHQPQHFGDGTRLSIL.

This chain connects TRBV6-1 to TRBJ1-1, with D maybe TRBD1 (5 bases). CDR3 length: 15 amino acids. Trimming took off 5 bases at V and 1 base at J, with 14 bases between the two ends. Germline V lookup: CDR1 MNHNS, CDR2 SASEGT. The CDR3 DNA is TGTGCCAGCAGTCACCAGGGTTCGAGGAACACTGAAGCTTTCTTT. The encoded protein is CASSHQGSRNTEAFF.

This clonotype was counted many times. The rearrangement links TRBV29-1 to TRBJ1-1, with 11 bases lining up with TRBD1. The CDR3 runs to 15 residues. Per the germline V gene, CDR1 is SQVTM and CDR2 is ANQGSEA. CDR3 amino acids: CSYGQGAPVNTEAFF. CDR3 coding DNA: TGCAGTTATGGACAGGGGGCTCCTGTGAACACTGAAGCTTTCTTT.

This clonotype was detected a few times. The rearrangement uses TRBV28 and TRBJ2-1; 9 nucleotides line up with TRBD1. CDR1 MDHEN and CDR2 SYDVKM come from the germline V gene. With V trimmed by 5 bases and J by 2 bases, 22 bases remained unmatched. The CDR3 contains 21 residues. CDR3 nucleotides: TGTGCCAGCAGTACCCCACCCGGGACAGGGAGGAAGATATCGACCTACAATGAGCAGTTCTTC. The encoded protein is CASSTPPGTGRKISTYNEQFF.

This clonotype was recorded at least ten times. The chain is built from TRBV30 and TRBJ2-3; D is perhaps TRBD1 or TRBD2 (5 bases each). Germline-derived CDR1 and CDR2 are GTSNPN and SVGIG (reference sequence). V was trimmed by 2 bases and J by 4 bases, leaving 10 bases between them. The CDR3 is made up of 13 amino acids. The DNA for the CDR3 is TGTGCCTGGAGTAAAGGGGAGCCAGATACGCAGTATTTT. It yields the protein CAWSKGEPDTQYF. The full variable domain, its missing parts supplied by reference TRBV30 and TRBJ2-3, is SQTIHQWPATLVQPVGSPLSLECTVEGTSNPNLYWYRQAAGRGLQLLFYSVGIGQISSEVPQNLSASRPQDRQFILSSKKLLLSDSGFYLCAWSKGEPDTQYFGPGTRLTVL.

This clonotype was recorded many times. This rearrangement joins TRBV10-2 to TRBJ1-1; 7 bases fit TRBD1. Trimming took 6 bases from V and 5 from J; bases not matched to a gene: 9. The germline gives CDR1 WSHSY, CDR2 SAAADI. The CDR3 extends over 14 amino acids. CDR3 DNA sequence: TGCGCCAGCAGGGAACAGGGGCAAGGGACTGAAGCTTTCTTT. As protein: CASREQGQGTEAFF.

This clonotype was observed at least ten times. The rearrangement uses TRBV28 and TRBJ1-2, with unresolved D. Germline CDR1 and CDR2: MDHEN and SYDVKM. The ends were cut back, 2 bases at V and 8 bases at J, with 9 bases in the middle. This CDR3 is 12 amino acids long. Here the CDR3 reads CASSLQGTGYTF. The CDR3 DNA follows: TGTGCCAGCAGTTTACAAGGCACAGGCTACACCTTC.

This clonotype has a count of ten or more. The chain combines TRBV12-3 or TRBV12-4 with TRBJ2-5, with 7 bases fitting TRBD2. The CDR3 loop spans 16 amino acids. V gave up 3 bases and J gave up 4 bases; unmatched junction bases: 11. CDR3 coding DNA: TGTGCCAGCAGTTTCGTCGACACAGCGGGGCCAGAGACCCAGTACTTC. It specifies CASSFVDTAGPETQYF.

Notes on this clonotype: With a much larger clone just one base away, this may be a read error. This chain uses TRBV12-3 or TRBV12-4 with TRBJ1-1, with D tentatively TRBD1 (6 bases). The CDR3 runs 14 residues. The CDR3 region has the DNA TGTGCCAGCAGTTTAAGGGGAGGGGGAACTGAAGCTCTCTTT. As protein: CASSLRGGGTEALF.

This clonotype was recorded at least ten times. This chain's CDR3 is CASSKEASGKETQYF. In DNA, the CDR3 is TGTGCCAGCAGTAAGGAGGCTAGCGGGAAAGAGACCCAGTACTTC. The chain employs TRBV2 and TRBJ2-5; TRBD2 matches at 9 bases. Germline-derived CDR1 and CDR2 are SNHLY and FYNNEI. The trim removed 5 bases at V and 3 bases at J, leaving 7 bases unmatched. The CDR3 is made up of 15 amino acids.

This clonotype was recorded many times. The chain carries TRBV11-2 and TRBJ1-6; D is uncertain. The germline CDR1 and CDR2 sequences are SGHAT and FQNNGV. The CDR3 runs 15 residues. Trimming cost V 7 bases and J 6 bases, with 16 bases left between them. In DNA, the CDR3 is TGTGCCAGCACGTCCGAACGGGGAACTAATTCACCCCTCCACTTT. This codes for CASTSERGTNSPLHF.

Comments on this clonotype: This may stem from a read error, because a much larger clone lies one nucleotide away. A read error is likely, as this CDR3 ends without the conserved phenylalanine or tryptophan. The chain combines TRBV2 with TRBJ2-7; 7 bases are shared with TRBD1. CDR3 length: 15 residues. The ends lost 6 bases at V and 4 bases at J; junction bases unmatched: 12. Germline CDR1 is SNHLY and CDR2 is FYNNEI. The CDR3 region has the DNA TGTGCCAGCAGCGGCGGACAGGAGTTCTCGTACGAGCAGTACCTC. Translating it yields CASSGGQEFSYEQYL.

The chain uses TRBV5-1 and TRBJ2-7; weak D call: TRBD1 (6 bases). The ends were cut back, 8 bases at V and 3 bases at J, with 21 bases in the middle. The CDR3 spans 15 residues. The V gene's germline CDR1 is SGHRS and CDR2 YFSETQ. The CDR3 coding sequence is TGCGCCAGTACAGGGACACCGCAGGGGCGCTACGAGCAGTACTTC. Translation: CASTGTPQGRYEQYF.